This TCR beta chain was found in a study of T-cell memory formation after mild COVID-19. In regard to this clonotype: Its antigen is not known.

Study-wide results and caveats: Later expanders leaned CD4+, whereas clones that contracted between day 15 and 85 were balanced CD4/CD8.

A 5'RACE reaction primed in the constant segment made cDNA libraries of TCR alpha and TCR beta, and these carried sample barcodes and UMIs. TCRdb called the 5' RACE reads again in MiXCR, with one record for every CDR3 protein. The sample has about 350,000 distinct CDR3 sequences; approximately 15% are singletons. Germline V lookup: CDR1 MNHNS, CDR2 SASEGT. The CDR3 loop spans 13 amino acids. V shed 5 bases and J 5 bases; nucleotides not matched to a gene: 3. The rearrangement uses TRBV6-1 and TRBJ1-1, with 9 bases lining up with TRBD1. The receptor comes from a man younger than 35 who had mild COVID-19 (a few samples of this study predate the infection). Cell type and time point are not known. The sequenced sample consisted of PBMCs or a T cell subset sorted from them (not recorded which). The CDR3: CASSTGGWTEAFF. As DNA, the CDR3 is TGTGCCAGCAGTACAGGGGGCTGGACTGAAGCTTTCTTT.